This section outlines one T cell receptor (beta chain) sequence together with its context. Original handling: Nucleated cell counts were estimated from reference gene primer amplification. The protocol was immunoSEQ multiplex PCR, while the TCRdb copy is restricted to in-frame clones and leaves out a portion. The V and J calls and clone size were taken over from that table, and D and trimming were inferred from the DNA. This table holds about 180,000 clones, 84% found once. The sample belongs to a study of blood T cell repertoires in COVID-19. For the study at large: Acute and convalescent COVID-19 specimens originated in the United States, Italy and Spain. Sources were T cells, B-cell-depleted T cells, or PBMCs; the material itself was cDNA or gDNA.

Germline CDR1 is MNHEY and CDR2 is SVGAGI. The CDR3 consists of 15 residues. V lost 2 bases and J lost 7, with 18 bases in between. Source material: peripheral blood. This TCR came from a man aged 18 to 35 with active or convalescent COVID-19. The chain couples TRBV6-5 to TRBJ2-7; the D gene is possibly TRBD2 (6 bases). CDR3 DNA sequence: TGTGCCAGCAGTTACGGGGGGACGGGCGGGGAAGAGCAGTACTTC. It codes for CASSYGGTGGEEQYF.